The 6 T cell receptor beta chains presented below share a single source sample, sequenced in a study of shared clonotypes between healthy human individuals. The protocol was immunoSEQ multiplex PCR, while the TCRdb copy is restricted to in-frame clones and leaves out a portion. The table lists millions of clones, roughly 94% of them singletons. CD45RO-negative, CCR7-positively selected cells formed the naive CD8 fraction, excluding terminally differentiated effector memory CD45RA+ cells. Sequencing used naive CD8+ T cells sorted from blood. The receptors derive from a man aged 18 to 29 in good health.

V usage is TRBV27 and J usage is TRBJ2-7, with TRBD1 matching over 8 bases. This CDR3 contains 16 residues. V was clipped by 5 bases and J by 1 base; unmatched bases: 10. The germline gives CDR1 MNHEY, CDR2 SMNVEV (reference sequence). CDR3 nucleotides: TGTGCCAGCAGTCCTATGGGGACAGGAGGTTCCTACGAGCAGTACTTC. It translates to CASSPMGTGGSYEQYF.

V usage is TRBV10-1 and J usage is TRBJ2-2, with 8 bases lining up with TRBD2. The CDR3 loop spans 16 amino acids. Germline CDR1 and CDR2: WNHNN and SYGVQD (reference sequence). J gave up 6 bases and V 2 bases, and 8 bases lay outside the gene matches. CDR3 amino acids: CASSETLSGGAGELFF. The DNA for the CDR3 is TGCGCCAGCAGTGAGACCCTAAGCGGGGGTGCCGGGGAGCTGTTTTTT.

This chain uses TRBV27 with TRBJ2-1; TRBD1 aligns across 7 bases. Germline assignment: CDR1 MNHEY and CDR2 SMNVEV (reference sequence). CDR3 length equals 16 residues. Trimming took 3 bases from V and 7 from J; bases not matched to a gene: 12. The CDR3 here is CASSFGLPGQQNEQFF. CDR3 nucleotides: TGTGCCAGCAGTTTTGGGCTTCCGGGACAGCAAAATGAGCAGTTCTTC.

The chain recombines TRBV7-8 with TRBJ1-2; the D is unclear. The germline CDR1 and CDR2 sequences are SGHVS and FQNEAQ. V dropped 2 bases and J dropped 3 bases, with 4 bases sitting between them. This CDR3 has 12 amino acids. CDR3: CASSLIDYGYTF. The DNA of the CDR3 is TGTGCCAGCAGCTTAATTGACTATGGCTACACCTTC.

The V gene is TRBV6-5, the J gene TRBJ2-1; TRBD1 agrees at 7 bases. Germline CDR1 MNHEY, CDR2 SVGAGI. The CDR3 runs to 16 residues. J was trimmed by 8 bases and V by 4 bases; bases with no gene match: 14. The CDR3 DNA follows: TGTGCCAGCAGTTTCTTACAGGGGAATCCGGAACATGAGCAGTTCTTC. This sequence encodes CASSFLQGNPEHEQFF.

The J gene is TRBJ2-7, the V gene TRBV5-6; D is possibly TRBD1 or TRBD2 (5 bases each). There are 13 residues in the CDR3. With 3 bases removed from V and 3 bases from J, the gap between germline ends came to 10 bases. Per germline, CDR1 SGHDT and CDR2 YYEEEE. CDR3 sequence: CASSSGAHYEQYF. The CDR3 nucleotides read TGTGCCAGCAGCTCCGGGGCTCACTACGAGCAGTACTTC.